What follows are 9 T cell receptor beta chains derived from one specimen sequenced in a study of T cell changes during pregnancy in multiple sclerosis. The protocol was immunoSEQ multiplex PCR, while the TCRdb copy is restricted to in-frame clones and leaves out a portion. The data show around 78,000 clones, approximately 93% seen once. Specimen: peripheral blood, collected in the second trimester of pregnancy. The source is a female donor with multiple sclerosis, enrolled in a pregnancy study.

The V gene is TRBV5-6, the J gene TRBJ2-3, with 10 nucleotides matching TRBD1. From germline, CDR1 is SGHDT and CDR2 YYEEEE. The junction had 11 bases not matched to a gene; V was cut back by 4 bases and J by 6 bases. The CDR3 has 16 residues. This CDR3 is CASSPFQDRGGDTQYF. The CDR3 nucleotides read TGTGCCAGCAGCCCTTTTCAGGACAGGGGGGGGGATACGCAGTATTTT.

This clone was seen just once. This sequence joins TRBV9 and TRBJ1-3; 10 bases map to TRBD1. This CDR3 region has 16 residues. Germline-derived CDR1 and CDR2 are SGDLS and YYNGEE. V lost 6 bases, J lost 4 bases, and 10 bases stayed unmatched. CDR3 sequence (DNA): TGTGCCAGCACACGGGGGACAGGGGCTGTAGGAAACACCATATATTTT. Its protein product is CASTRGTGAVGNTIYF.

The chain links TRBV4-2 to TRBJ2-2; 12 positions match TRBD2. The CDR3 loop spans 23 amino acids. Trimming removed 1 base from V and 5 bases from J; junction bases left unmatched: 23. Germline assignment: CDR1 LGHNA and CDR2 YNFKEQ. CDR3 nucleotides: TGTGCCAGCAGCCAAGGGGGGCTAGCGGGGGGGCCCCGAAATCCCGGTTGGACCGGGGAGCTGTTTTTT. Translating it yields CASSQGGLAGGPRNPGWTGELFF.

This clone was picked up a small number of times. The chain couples TRBV5-4 to TRBJ1-4, with a possible D match to TRBD1 (5 bases). Looked up from germline, CDR1 is SGHNT and CDR2 is YYREEE (reference sequence). The CDR3 totals 15 residues. Deletions cut 0 bases from V and 8 bases from J, with 14 bases between. The CDR3 region has the DNA TGTGCCAGCAGCTTGGTTGGGGGGAGTGGAGAAAAACTGTTTTTT. The encoded protein is CASSLVGGSGEKLFF.

This sequence joins TRBV2 and TRBJ1-1, with TRBD1 as a possible D gene (6 bases). Germline-derived CDR1 and CDR2 are SNHLY and FYNNEI. This CDR3 spans 12 amino acids. The CDR3 reads CATWGGGTEAFF. In nucleotides, the CDR3 is TGTGCTACCTGGGGAGGGGGCACTGAAGCTTTCTTT.

The J gene is TRBJ2-1, the V gene TRBV19; D uncertain. V was pared by 5 bases and J by 5 bases, with 10 bases between. CDR3 length equals 13 residues. Germline V gene lookup returns CDR1 LNHDA and CDR2 SQIVND (reference sequence). The CDR3 region has the DNA TGTGCCAGTAGTGGCGGCTACCACAATGAGCAGTTCTTC. Amino acids: CASSGGYHNEQFF.

The rearrangement uses TRBV11-2 and TRBJ1-1; D may be TRBD1 (6 bases). CDR3 size: 17 residues. Germline loops: CDR1 SGHAT, CDR2 FQNNGV. V shed 7 bases and J shed 3 bases, with 24 bases lying between them. The CDR3 spells CASTRGGTTGRDTEAFF. The DNA of the CDR3 is TGTGCCAGCACCCGAGGTGGGACGACAGGTAGGGACACTGAAGCTTTCTTT.

This chain uses TRBV5-1 with TRBJ2-7; a possible D gene is TRBD1 (5 bases). Germline V lookup: CDR1 SGHRS, CDR2 YFSETQ. The CDR3 sequence is 14 residues long. V lost 4 bases to trimming and J lost 2 bases, with 13 bases between them. CDR3 protein: CASSHQGLPYEQYF. CDR3 nucleotides: TGCGCCAGCAGCCATCAGGGTTTGCCCTACGAGCAGTACTTC. The full variable domain, rest sourced from reference TRBV5-1 and TRBJ2-7, is KAGVTQTPRYLIKTRGQQVTLSCSPISGHRSVSWYQQTPGQGLQFLFEYFSETQRNKGNFPGRFSGRQFSNSRSEMNVSTLELGDSALYLCASSHQGLPYEQYFGPGTRLTVT.

The chain links TRBV2 to TRBJ1-5; TRBD1 matches at 8 bases. Germline V gene sequence: CDR1 SNHLY, CDR2 FYNNEI. Trimming took 5 bases from V and 6 from J; bases not matched to a gene: 12. The CDR3 consists of 16 residues. Here the CDR3 reads CASSTPRQGKSQPQHF. CDR3 nucleotides: TGTGCCAGCAGTACTCCCCGACAGGGGAAAAGTCAGCCCCAGCATTTT. The full variable domain, completed using reference TRBV2 and TRBJ1-5, is EPEVTQTPSHQVTQMGQEVILRCVPISNHLYFYWYRQILGQKVEFLVSFYNNEISEKSEIFDDQFSVERPDGSNFTLKIRSTKLEDSAMYFCASSTPRQGKSQPQHFGDGTRLSIL.